This T cell receptor (beta chain) was sequenced in a study of cytomegalovirus exposure and HLA in healthy donors. General study points: Later findings reportedly placed an Asian-associated ancestry cluster below the approximately 670-donor mean for N-insertions.

Amplification used 60 Vbeta primers and 13 Jbeta primers. Sequenced by immunoSEQ multiplex PCR; TCRdb stores in-frame clones only, minus some. In the table there are about 220,000 clones, 80% to 85% of which are singletons. Trimming removed 6 bases from V and 8 bases from J; junction bases left unmatched: 3. Germline V CDR1 and CDR2: DFQATT, SNEGSKA (reference sequence). The CDR3 has 11 amino acids. As for this clone: Antigen specificity is unknown.

Material: PBMCs. The chain employs TRBV20-1 and TRBJ1-2, with 10 positions matching TRBD1. This clonotype originated in a boy aged 2 to 10 in good health and CMV-seronegative. The chain's CDR3 is CSAGTGEGYTF. The CDR3 coding sequence is TGCAGTGCCGGGACAGGGGAAGGCTACACCTTC.